Listed here is a single TCR beta chain. Measured with immunoSEQ multiplex PCR; TCRdb has only the in-frame clones, and not every one. The data contain roughly 250,000 clones, approximately 85% of them seen just once; the ten biggest clones take up roughly 4%. This sample was included in a study of blood T cell repertoires in COVID-19. Whole-study context: Acute-phase and convalescent COVID-19 samples originated in the United States, Italy and Spain. PBMCs, B-cell-depleted T cells, or T cells provided the cDNA or gDNA that made up the material.

Germline-derived CDR1 and CDR2 are SGHDT and YYEEEE. The V segment lost 3 bases and the J segment 3 bases; nucleotides outside the gene matches: 8. This CDR3 is built from 16 residues. The chain recombines TRBV5-6 with TRBJ1-3, with 8 bases identical to TRBD1. This clonotype was obtained from a woman younger than 45 who had recovered from COVID-19. Specimen: PBMCs or T cells enriched from blood (not recorded which). For the CDR3, the DNA is TGTGCCAGCAGCTCACTGGACAGGGAAGGTGGAAACACCATATATTTT. This sequence encodes CASSSLDREGGNTIYF.